The clone carrying this T cell receptor (beta chain) was picked up one time. Antigen specificity is unknown. The sample originates from a study of cytomegalovirus exposure and HLA in healthy donors. Study information: Genotyping showed 75% to 90% of roughly 400 donors falling in the Caucasian-associated ancestry cluster.

PCR employed 60 Vbeta and 13 Jbeta primers. TCRdb's table, derived via immunoSEQ multiplex PCR, lists solely in-frame clones and lacks some. The repertoire has approximately 100,000 clones, about three quarters of them found once; the top ten carry 5.8%. Findings and caveats of the study: Among CMV-associated TCR beta chains, most appeared HLA-restricted in a later analysis. A later analysis associated 16,000 or so TCR beta sequences with HLA alleles at a 0.05 false discovery rate.

The V gene end was trimmed by 3 bases and the J gene end by 7 bases; junction bases not matched to a gene: 5. The germline V gene has CDR1 MNHEY and CDR2 SMNVEV (reference sequence). This CDR3 spans 14 amino acids. The sample comprised PBMCs. The chain employs TRBV27 and TRBJ2-1; 8 bases agree with TRBD2. This clonotype originated in a man in his fifties or sixties in good health and CMV-seropositive. CDR3 sequence (DNA): TGTGCCAGCAGTTTCGGGGGGGCATTAAATGAGCAGTTCTTC. Translated, it gives CASSFGGALNEQFF.